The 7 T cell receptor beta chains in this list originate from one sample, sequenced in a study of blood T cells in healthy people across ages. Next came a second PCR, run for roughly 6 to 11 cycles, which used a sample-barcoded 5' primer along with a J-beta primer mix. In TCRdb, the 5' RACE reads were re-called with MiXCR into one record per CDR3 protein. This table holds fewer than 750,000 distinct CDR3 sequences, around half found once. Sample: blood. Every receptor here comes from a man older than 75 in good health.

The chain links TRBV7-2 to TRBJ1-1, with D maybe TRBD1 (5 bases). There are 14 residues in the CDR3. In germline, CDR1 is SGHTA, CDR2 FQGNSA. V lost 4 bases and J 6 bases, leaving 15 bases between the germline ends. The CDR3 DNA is TGTGCCAGCAGCTGGGCTGGCCAGGGCCCTGAAGCTTTCTTT. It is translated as CASSWAGQGPEAFF.

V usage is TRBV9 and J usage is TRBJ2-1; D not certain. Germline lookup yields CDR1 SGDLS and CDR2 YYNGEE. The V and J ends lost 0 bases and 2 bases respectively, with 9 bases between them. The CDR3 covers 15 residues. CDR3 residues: CASSVGTTAYNEQFF. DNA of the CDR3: TGTGCCAGCAGCGTAGGAACTACAGCCTACAATGAGCAGTTCTTC.

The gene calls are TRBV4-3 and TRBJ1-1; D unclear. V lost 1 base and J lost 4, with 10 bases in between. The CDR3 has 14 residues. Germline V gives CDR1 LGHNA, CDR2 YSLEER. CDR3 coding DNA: TGCGCCAGCAGCCAAGTTTTCGGGTCCACTGAAGCTTTCTTT. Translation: CASSQVFGSTEAFF.

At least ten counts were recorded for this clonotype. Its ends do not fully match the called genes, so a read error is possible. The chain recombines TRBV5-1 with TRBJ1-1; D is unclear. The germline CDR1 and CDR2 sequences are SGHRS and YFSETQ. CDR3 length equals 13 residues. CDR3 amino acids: CASSLTPNTEAFF. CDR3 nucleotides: TGTGCCAGCAGCTTAACTCCGAACACTGAAGCTTTCTTT.

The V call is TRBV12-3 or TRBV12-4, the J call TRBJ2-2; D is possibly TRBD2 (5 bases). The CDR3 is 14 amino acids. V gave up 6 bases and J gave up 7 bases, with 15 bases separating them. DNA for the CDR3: TGTGCCAGCAGAGAGATTGCGGGTGTCGGGGAGCTGTTTTTT. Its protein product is CASREIAGVGELFF.

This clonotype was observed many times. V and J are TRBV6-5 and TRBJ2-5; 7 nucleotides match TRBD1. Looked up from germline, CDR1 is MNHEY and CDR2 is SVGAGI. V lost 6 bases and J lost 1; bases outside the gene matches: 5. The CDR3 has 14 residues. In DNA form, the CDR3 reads TGTGCCAGCAGGTGGGACAGAACCCAAGAGACCCAGTACTTC. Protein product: CASRWDRTQETQYF.

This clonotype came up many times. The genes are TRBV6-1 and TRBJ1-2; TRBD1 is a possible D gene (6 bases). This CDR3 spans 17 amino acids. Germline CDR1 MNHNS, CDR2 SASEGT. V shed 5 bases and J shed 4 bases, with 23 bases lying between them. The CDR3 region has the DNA TGTGCCAGCAGTAGTCTCCCTGACAGGTCTACTAGCTATGGCTACACCTTC. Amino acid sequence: CASSSLPDRSTSYGYTF.